The source of this T cell receptor beta chain is a study of blood T cells in healthy people across ages. Study in general: Template switching captured about one barcoded beta molecule per two T cells.

A second PCR, run for about 7 to 11 cycles, used a sample-barcoded 5' primer plus a J-beta primer mix. TCRdb re-analysed the 5' RACE reads in MiXCR, keeping a single row per CDR3 protein. The sample contains about 1.8 million distinct CDR3 sequences, about 50% of which appear only once. Regarding the study as a whole: Higher naive T cell percentage went strongly together with higher TCR beta diversity. Long-lived donors exceeded aged donors in naive CD4+ cells and diversity. Without sorted subsets, naive and antigen-experienced compartments could not be conclusively compared.

Germline CDR1 reads SGHDT; CDR2 reads YYEEEE. CDR3 length: 14 amino acids. V was pared by 2 bases and J by 4 bases, with 3 bases of the junction left unmatched. Worth noting for this clonotype: What it recognizes is unknown.

This receptor was taken from a woman aged 35 to 49 in good health. The sequenced sample was blood. The genes are TRBV5-6 and TRBJ2-1; 7 bases are shared with TRBD1. In DNA form, the CDR3 reads TGTGCCAGCAGCTTACAGGGGATATACAATGAGCAGTTCTTC. This gives the protein CASSLQGIYNEQFF.